This T cell receptor beta chain was recorded in a study of T cell changes during pregnancy in multiple sclerosis. The repertoire was sequenced with immunoSEQ multiplex PCR; TCRdb's copy has only in-frame clones and lacks some. The data contain approximately 33,000 clones, 92% of them singletons. With 3 bases removed from V and 4 bases from J, the gap between germline ends came to 20 bases. Germline lookup yields CDR1 SGHNT and CDR2 YYREEE (reference sequence). This CDR3 is built from 17 residues. The J gene is TRBJ2-1, the V gene TRBV5-4, with D perhaps matching TRBD2 (7 bases). The starting material was CD4+ T cells from peripheral blood mononuclear cells, obtained after pregnancy. This TCR derives from a female donor with multiple sclerosis, enrolled in a pregnancy study. The CDR3 here is CASSSRPGGLGYNEQFF. The CDR3 DNA reads TGTGCCAGCAGCTCAAGGCCCGGGGGGCTAGGGTACAATGAGCAGTTCTTC.